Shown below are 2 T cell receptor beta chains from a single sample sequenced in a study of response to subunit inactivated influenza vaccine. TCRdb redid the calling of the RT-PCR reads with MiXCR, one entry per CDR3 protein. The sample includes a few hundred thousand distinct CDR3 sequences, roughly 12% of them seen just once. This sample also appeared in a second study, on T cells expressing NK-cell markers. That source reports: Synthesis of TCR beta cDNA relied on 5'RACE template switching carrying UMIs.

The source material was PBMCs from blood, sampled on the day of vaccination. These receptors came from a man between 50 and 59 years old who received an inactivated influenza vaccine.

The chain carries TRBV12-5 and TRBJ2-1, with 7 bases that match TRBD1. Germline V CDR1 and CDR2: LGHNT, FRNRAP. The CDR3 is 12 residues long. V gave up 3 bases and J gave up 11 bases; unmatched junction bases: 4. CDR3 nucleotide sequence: TGTGCTAGTGGTTTCGCACAGGGGAAGCAGTTCTTC. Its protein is CASGFAQGKQFF. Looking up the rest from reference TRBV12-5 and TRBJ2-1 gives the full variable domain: DARVTQTPRHKVTEMGQEVTMRCQPILGHNTVFWYRQTMMQGLELLAYFRNRAPLDDSGMPKDRFSAEMPDATLATLKIQPSEPRDSAVYFCASGFAQGKQFFGPGTRLTVL.

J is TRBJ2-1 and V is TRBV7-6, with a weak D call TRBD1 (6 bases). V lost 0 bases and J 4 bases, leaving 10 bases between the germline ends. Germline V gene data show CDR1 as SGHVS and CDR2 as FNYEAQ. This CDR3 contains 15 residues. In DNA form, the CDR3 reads TGTGCCAGCAGCTTAGCGGGGGCCGAATACAATGAGCAGTTCTTC. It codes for CASSLAGAEYNEQFF. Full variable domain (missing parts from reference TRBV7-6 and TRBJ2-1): GAGVSQSPRYKVTKRGQDVALRCDPISGHVSLYWYRQALGQGPEFLTYFNYEAQQDKSGLPNDRFSAERPEGSISTLTIQRTEQRDSAMYRCASSLAGAEYNEQFFGPGTRLTVL.